A selection of T cell receptor beta chains follows, all from one sample in a study of T cells in Graves' hyperthyroidism and ophthalmopathy. In TCRdb, the multiplex PCR reads were re-called with MiXCR into one record per CDR3 protein. The sample records 300,000 to 450,000 distinct CDR3 sequences, 17% being singletons. The sequencing input was blood. The receptors shown here come from a woman younger than 45 with Graves' hyperthyroidism that later progressed to Graves' ophthalmopathy. The CDR3 runs from the conserved cysteine through the conserved F or W. D genes are given only for firm matches. Size tells how often a clone was seen (once, few, many) or the class of an expanded clone, and some rows leave it out.

clone_size: once; d_call: -; v_call: TRBV11-2; j_call: TRBJ2-5; cdr3_aa: CASSQTSSETQYF; cdr3_nt: TGTGCCAGCAGCCAGACTAGTTCAGAGACCCAGTACTTC
clone_size: few; d_call: -; v_call: TRBV4-1; j_call: TRBJ2-7; cdr3_aa: CASAGRASSYEQYF; cdr3_nt: TGCGCCAGCGCCGGCCGGGCTAGCTCCTACGAGCAGTACTTC
clone_size: many; d_call: -; v_call: TRBV2; j_call: TRBJ2-7; cdr3_aa: CASSTFTGNYEQYF; cdr3_nt: TGTGCCAGCAGCACGTTTACAGGCAACTACGAGCAGTACTTC
clone_size: -; d_call: -; v_call: TRBV4-1; j_call: TRBJ2-7; cdr3_aa: CASSQVLFPGVDDEQYF; cdr3_nt: TGCGCCAGCAGCCAAGTTCTCTTCCCGGGGGTGGACGACGAGCAGTACTTC
clone_size: -; d_call: -; v_call: TRBV19; j_call: TRBJ1-5; cdr3_aa: CASSQISNQPQHF; cdr3_nt: TGTGCCAGTAGTCAGATTAGCAATCAGCCCCAGCATTTT
clone_size: -; d_call: TRBD1; v_call: TRBV19; j_call: TRBJ2-7; cdr3_aa: CASSYRGLDYEQYF; cdr3_nt: TGTGCCAGTAGCTACAGGGGGCTTGACTACGAGCAGTACTTC
clone_size: many; d_call: -; v_call: TRBV5-1; j_call: TRBJ1-1; cdr3_aa: CASSPGEFTFDTEAFF; cdr3_nt: TGCGCCAGCAGTCCAGGGGAGTTCACGTTTGACACTGAAGCTTTCTTT
clone_size: -; d_call: -; v_call: TRBV11-3; j_call: TRBJ2-7; cdr3_aa: CASSSDAGDGTYEQYF; cdr3_nt: TGTGCCAGCAGCTCGGATGCCGGGGACGGTACCTACGAGCAGTACTTC
clone_size: -; d_call: -; v_call: TRBV7-9; j_call: TRBJ1-2; cdr3_aa: CASSLEGYLYGYTF; cdr3_nt: TGTGCCAGCAGCTTAGAGGGCTACCTCTATGGCTACACCTTC
clone_size: many; d_call: TRBD2; v_call: TRBV28; j_call: TRBJ2-7; cdr3_aa: CASRISGRVTGYEQYF; cdr3_nt: TGTGCCAGCAGGATCAGCGGGAGAGTCACAGGGTACGAGCAGTACTTC
clone_size: -; d_call: TRBD1; v_call: TRBV27; j_call: TRBJ1-6; cdr3_aa: CASSLLPGTGYLTPLHF; cdr3_nt: TGTGCCAGCAGTTTATTGCCCGGGACAGGTTACCTGACACCCCTCCACTTT
clone_size: many; d_call: -; v_call: TRBV6-2/TRBV6-3; j_call: TRBJ2-2; cdr3_aa: CASRTIAIGDNTGELFF; cdr3_nt: TGTGCCAGCAGAACCATAGCGATTGGGGATAACACCGGGGAGCTGTTTTTT
clone_size: few; d_call: -; v_call: TRBV30; j_call: TRBJ1-6; cdr3_aa: CAWSRDRRNSPLHF; cdr3_nt: TGTGCCTGGAGCCGGGACCGGCGGAATTCACCCCTCCACTTT
clone_size: -; d_call: -; v_call: TRBV2; j_call: TRBJ1-1; cdr3_aa: CASSFETVNTEAFF; cdr3_nt: TGTGCCAGCAGTTTCGAGACGGTGAACACTGAAGCTTTCTTT
clone_size: few; d_call: TRBD1; v_call: TRBV6-5; j_call: TRBJ2-2; cdr3_aa: CASSYRQGASGELFF; cdr3_nt: TGTGCCAGCAGTTACAGACAGGGGGCGAGCGGGGAGCTGTTTTTT
clone_size: many; d_call: -; v_call: TRBV18; j_call: TRBJ2-3; cdr3_aa: CASSPGQHTDTQYF; cdr3_nt: TGTGCCAGCTCACCTGGCCAACACACAGATACGCAGTATTTT
clone_size: many; d_call: TRBD2; v_call: TRBV11-2; j_call: TRBJ2-7; cdr3_aa: CASSLGGTRSYEQYF; cdr3_nt: TGTGCCAGCAGCTTAGGGGGGACTAGGTCCTACGAGCAGTACTTC
clone_size: few; d_call: TRBD2; v_call: TRBV7-9; j_call: TRBJ2-7; cdr3_aa: CASSRRTSGSSYEQYF; cdr3_nt: TGTGCCAGCAGCCGTAGGACTAGCGGGAGCTCCTACGAGCAGTACTTC
clone_size: many; d_call: -; v_call: TRBV6-1; j_call: TRBJ1-6; cdr3_aa: CAIRGLINSPLHF; cdr3_nt: TGTGCCATTAGGGGGTTGATCAATTCACCCCTCCACTTT
clone_size: many; d_call: -; v_call: TRBV7-9; j_call: TRBJ2-7; cdr3_aa: CASSKDSAYEQYF; cdr3_nt: TGTGCCAGCAGCAAGGACTCTGCGTACGAGCAGTACTTC
clone_size: many; d_call: -; v_call: TRBV7-8; j_call: TRBJ2-7; cdr3_aa: CASSLGEGPTYEQYF; cdr3_nt: TGTGCCAGCAGCCTTGGAGAGGGGCCGACCTACGAGCAGTACTTC
clone_size: few; d_call: -; v_call: TRBV6-5; j_call: TRBJ1-1; cdr3_aa: CASSYSSFAEAFF; cdr3_nt: TGTGCCAGCAGTTACTCGAGTTTCGCTGAAGCTTTCTTT
clone_size: few; d_call: TRBD2; v_call: TRBV3-1; j_call: TRBJ2-2; cdr3_aa: CASSQDQTSGRTTGELFF; cdr3_nt: TGTGCCAGCAGCCAAGATCAAACTAGCGGGAGAACCACCGGGGAGCTGTTTTTT
clone_size: many; d_call: -; v_call: TRBV6-1; j_call: TRBJ1-5; cdr3_aa: CASSEALRRGQPQHF; cdr3_nt: TGTGCCAGCAGTGAAGCGCTTCGTCGGGGACAGCCCCAGCATTTT
clone_size: -; d_call: -; v_call: TRBV2; j_call: TRBJ1-2; cdr3_aa: CASSELATNYGYTF; cdr3_nt: TGTGCCAGCAGTGAGTTGGCTACTAACTATGGCTACACCTTC
clone_size: many; d_call: -; v_call: TRBV28; j_call: TRBJ2-3; cdr3_aa: CASSSSGVPPDTQYF; cdr3_nt: TGTGCCAGCAGTAGCTCGGGGGTCCCCCCAGATACGCAGTATTTT
clone_size: many; d_call: -; v_call: TRBV3-1; j_call: TRBJ1-5; cdr3_aa: CASSQRAGSQPQHF; cdr3_nt: TGTGCCAGCAGCCAAAGGGCGGGGAGCCAGCCCCAGCATTTT
clone_size: many; d_call: TRBD1; v_call: TRBV28; j_call: TRBJ1-1; cdr3_aa: CASSFRGHGEAFF; cdr3_nt: TGTGCCAGCAGTTTCAGGGGGCATGGTGAAGCTTTCTTT
clone_size: many; d_call: -; v_call: TRBV15; j_call: TRBJ2-7; cdr3_aa: CATSRDWGGEQYF; cdr3_nt: TGTGCCACCAGCAGAGATTGGGGAGGCGAGCAGTACTTC
clone_size: many; d_call: -; v_call: TRBV29-1; j_call: TRBJ2-1; cdr3_aa: CSVEDFITGQFENEQFF; cdr3_nt: TGCAGCGTTGAAGATTTCATCACGGGACAATTTGAGAATGAGCAGTTCTTC
clone_size: few; d_call: TRBD1; v_call: TRBV18; j_call: TRBJ2-2; cdr3_aa: CASSPLDRGNTGELFF; cdr3_nt: TGTGCCAGCTCACCACTTGACAGGGGGAACACCGGGGAGCTGTTTTTT
clone_size: -; d_call: TRBD1; v_call: TRBV6-1; j_call: TRBJ1-5; cdr3_aa: CASSLGTGGSRWNQPQHF; cdr3_nt: TGTGCCAGCAGTCTCGGGACAGGGGGCAGTAGATGGAATCAGCCCCAGCATTTT
clone_size: many; d_call: -; v_call: TRBV12-3/TRBV12-4; j_call: TRBJ2-2; cdr3_aa: CASTQGSGELFF; cdr3_nt: TGTGCCAGCACGCAGGGCTCCGGGGAGCTGTTTTTT
clone_size: many; d_call: -; v_call: TRBV12-3/TRBV12-4; j_call: TRBJ1-1; cdr3_aa: CASSFRGPEAFF; cdr3_nt: TGTGCCAGCAGTTTTCGGGGGCCTGAAGCTTTCTTT
clone_size: few; d_call: -; v_call: TRBV5-1; j_call: TRBJ1-3; cdr3_aa: CASSLSVGISGNTIYF; cdr3_nt: TGCGCCAGCAGCTTGAGCGTCGGGATCTCTGGAAACACCATATATTTT
clone_size: few; d_call: -; v_call: TRBV7-9; j_call: TRBJ1-4; cdr3_aa: CASSPRNEKLFF; cdr3_nt: TGTGCCAGCAGCCCACGGAATGAAAAACTGTTTTTT
clone_size: -; d_call: -; v_call: TRBV20-1; j_call: TRBJ2-1; cdr3_aa: CSATQRVKHYNEQFF; cdr3_nt: TGCAGTGCTACACAGCGGGTGAAACACTACAATGAGCAGTTCTTC
clone_size: many; d_call: -; v_call: TRBV6-1; j_call: TRBJ1-1; cdr3_aa: CASSELSSDMNTEAFF; cdr3_nt: TGTGCCAGCAGTGAACTTTCGTCGGATATGAACACTGAAGCTTTCTTT
clone_size: -; d_call: -; v_call: TRBV4-1; j_call: TRBJ2-2; cdr3_aa: CASSTHWGGELFF; cdr3_nt: TGCGCCAGCAGCACCCACTGGGGGGGGGAGCTGTTTTTT
clone_size: few; d_call: -; v_call: TRBV7-9; j_call: TRBJ1-2; cdr3_aa: CASSPGGTGNGYTF; cdr3_nt: TGTGCCAGCAGCCCTGGGGGGACTGGGAATGGCTACACCTTC
clone_size: many; d_call: -; v_call: TRBV18; j_call: TRBJ1-3; cdr3_aa: CASSPRNGNSGNTIYF; cdr3_nt: TGTGCCAGCTCACCGAGGAACGGAAACTCTGGAAACACCATATATTTT
clone_size: few; d_call: -; v_call: TRBV27; j_call: TRBJ1-2; cdr3_aa: CASSLRGLSEHYGYTF; cdr3_nt: TGTGCCAGCAGTTTACGGGGGCTGAGTGAGCACTATGGCTACACCTTC
clone_size: many; d_call: TRBD2; v_call: TRBV6-2/TRBV6-3; j_call: TRBJ2-5; cdr3_aa: CASSYRGGGHQETQYF; cdr3_nt: TGTGCCAGCAGTTACCGGGGCGGGGGGCACCAAGAGACCCAGTACTTC
clone_size: many; d_call: -; v_call: TRBV12-3/TRBV12-4; j_call: TRBJ2-2; cdr3_aa: CASSPQVATGELFF; cdr3_nt: TGTGCCAGCAGTCCCCAAGTCGCCACCGGGGAGCTGTTTTTT
clone_size: many; d_call: -; v_call: TRBV28; j_call: TRBJ1-4; cdr3_aa: CASSPQGRATNEKLFF; cdr3_nt: TGTGCCAGCAGTCCCCAGGGTAGGGCAACTAATGAAAAACTGTTTTTT
clone_size: -; d_call: -; v_call: TRBV30; j_call: TRBJ2-1; cdr3_aa: CAWRGLYNEQFF; cdr3_nt: TGTGCCTGGAGGGGACTTTACAATGAGCAGTTCTTC
clone_size: -; d_call: TRBD1; v_call: TRBV12-5; j_call: TRBJ2-7; cdr3_aa: CASGLATGTGKVYEQYF; cdr3_nt: TGTGCTAGTGGTTTGGCTACCGGGACAGGTAAGGTCTACGAGCAGTACTTC
clone_size: -; d_call: -; v_call: TRBV28; j_call: TRBJ1-4; cdr3_aa: CASSADIATNEKLFF; cdr3_nt: TGTGCCAGCAGTGCCGACATCGCCACTAATGAAAAACTGTTTTTT
clone_size: -; d_call: TRBD2; v_call: TRBV2; j_call: TRBJ2-5; cdr3_aa: CASSETLAGGLNQETQYF; cdr3_nt: TGTGCCAGCAGTGAGACACTAGCGGGGGGCCTCAACCAAGAGACCCAGTACTTC
clone_size: -; d_call: -; v_call: TRBV6-2/TRBV6-3; j_call: TRBJ2-7; cdr3_aa: CASTNYYGAGYEQYF; cdr3_nt: TGTGCCAGCACGAATTATTATGGGGCGGGGTACGAGCAGTACTTC
clone_size: -; d_call: -; v_call: TRBV7-9; j_call: TRBJ1-3; cdr3_aa: CASSLVRSGNTIYF; cdr3_nt: TGTGCCAGCAGCTTAGTCCGGTCTGGAAACACCATATATTTT
clone_size: -; d_call: -; v_call: TRBV6-5; j_call: TRBJ2-1; cdr3_aa: CASSYFKGPGAEQFF; cdr3_nt: TGTGCCAGCAGTTACTTTAAGGGTCCAGGGGCTGAGCAGTTCTTC
clone_size: -; d_call: TRBD1; v_call: TRBV29-1; j_call: TRBJ2-1; cdr3_aa: CSVSGTGLSYNEQFF; cdr3_nt: TGCAGCGTTTCTGGGACAGGGCTCTCCTACAATGAGCAGTTCTTC
clone_size: -; d_call: -; v_call: TRBV2; j_call: TRBJ2-2; cdr3_aa: CASRDPGQKNTGELFF; cdr3_nt: TGTGCCAGCAGAGATCCAGGACAGAAGAACACCGGGGAGCTGTTTTTT
clone_size: few; d_call: -; v_call: TRBV27; j_call: TRBJ2-2; cdr3_aa: CATAGRTGELFF; cdr3_nt: TGTGCCACGGCAGGGAGGACCGGGGAGCTGTTTTTT